This TCR beta chain was observed in a study of blood T cells in healthy people across ages. Findings of the study overall: The recorded TCR beta diversity per million T cells decreased in a roughly linear manner with age.

This clonotype has at least ten counts. Its antigen is currently unknown. Trimming removed 5 bases from V and 3 bases from J; junction bases left unmatched: 4. There are 13 residues in the CDR3. Germline V gene sequence: CDR1 SGHVS, CDR2 FNYEAQ. PCR was performed a second time for roughly 7 to 12 cycles using a sample-barcoded 5' primer and a J-beta primer mix. TCRdb analysed the 5' RACE reads with MiXCR anew, one entry per CDR3 protein. Here the sample spans approximately 830,000 distinct CDR3 sequences, roughly 60% being singletons. Samples each yielded at least 5.5 micrograms of total RNA. J is TRBJ2-7 and V is TRBV7-6; 7 bases are shared with TRBD1. This TCR came from a man aged 30 to 39 in good health. The sequenced sample was blood. CDR3 in DNA: TGTGCCAGCAGCAGAGGACAGGACTACGAGCAGTACTTC. This sequence encodes CASSRGQDYEQYF.